The 24 T cell receptor beta chains below were found in one sample sequenced in a study of blood T cells in healthy people across ages. Primers used in a second PCR of about 6 to 12 cycles were a sample-barcoded 5' primer and a J-beta primer mix. TCRdb re-called the 5' RACE reads with MiXCR, one entry per CDR3 protein. The sample holds around 1,900,000 distinct CDR3 sequences, about 39% seen once. Sequences were obtained from blood. Source of these receptors: a human donor in good health.

The V and J genes are TRBV7-8 and TRBJ2-7; 8 bases are a match to TRBD1. This CDR3 comprises 16 residues. V lost 5 bases, J lost 1 base, and 10 bases stayed unmatched. Germline CDR1 reads SGHVS; CDR2 reads FQNEAQ. CDR3 protein: CASSRRGTGASYEQYF. The CDR3, as DNA: TGTGCCAGCAGCCGACGCGGGACAGGCGCTTCCTACGAGCAGTACTTC.

In this sample, this clonotype turned up a few times. V is TRBV5-1 and J is TRBJ1-2; no clear D. Germline CDR1 is SGHRS and CDR2 is YFSETQ. The CDR3 consists of 13 residues. The ends were cut back, 3 bases at V and 7 bases at J, with 13 bases in the middle. The chain's CDR3 is CASSSPGHGGYTF. DNA of the CDR3: TGCGCCAGCAGCTCCCCGGGTCACGGTGGCTACACCTTC.

The chain has TRBV29-1 and TRBJ2-1; D possibly corresponds to TRBD1 (5 bases). Trimming shortened V by 6 bases and J by 8 bases, and 11 bases separated the two germline ends. Germline loops: CDR1 SQVTM, CDR2 ANQGSEA. CDR3 size: 11 residues. The DNA for the CDR3 is TGCAGCGTCTTTAGCAGGGATGAGCAGTTCTTC. Protein product: CSVFSRDEQFF.

Worth noting for this clonotype: The junction and the germline gene differ at one end; a read error may be behind it. The chain is built from TRBV6-1 and TRBJ1-1; 7 bases line up with TRBD1. The CDR3 length is 19 residues. The germline V gene encodes CDR1 MNHNS and CDR2 SASEGT. This CDR3 reads CASREGLGARGIMNTEAFF. The CDR3 DNA reads as TGTGCCAGCAGGGAAGGCTTAGGGGCCAGGGGGATCATGAACACTGAAGCTTTCTTT.

This clonotype was counted a few times. The gene calls are TRBV6-2 or TRBV6-3 and TRBJ1-2; D is unresolved. From germline, CDR1 is MNHEY and CDR2 SVGEGT. V was pared by 5 bases and J by 6 bases, with 16 bases between. The CDR3 length is 14 residues. The CDR3 spells CASSPTFDPNGYTF. The CDR3 DNA sequence: TGTGCCAGCAGTCCGACCTTCGATCCGAATGGCTACACCTTC.

This clonotype appeared a few times. V is TRBV11-2 and J is TRBJ2-7; D is possibly TRBD1 or TRBD2 (5 bases each). V was clipped by 0 bases and J by 5 bases, with 17 bases between them. The CDR3 loop spans 16 amino acids. Germline-derived CDR1 and CDR2 are SGHAT and FQNNGV. In DNA, the CDR3 is TGTGCCAGCAGCTTAGACTCTGGCGAGGGGAGCCACGAGCAGTACTTC. Its protein is CASSLDSGEGSHEQYF.

The chain employs TRBV20-1 and TRBJ2-7; 7 nucleotides line up with TRBD2. There are 14 residues in the CDR3. CDR1 and CDR2 from the germline V gene are DFQATT and SNEGSKA (reference sequence). The junction had 7 bases not matched to a gene; V was cut back by 3 bases and J by 2 bases. The CDR3 here is CSARRRGETYEQYF. In nucleotides, the CDR3 is TGCAGTGCTAGGCGCCGGGGGGAAACCTACGAGCAGTACTTC.

The chain has TRBV2 and TRBJ2-1; 13 nucleotides align to TRBD2. This CDR3 spans 17 amino acids. Losses at the gene ends were 6 bases for V and 9 bases for J; bases not matched to a gene: 14. Germline CDR1 reads SNHLY; CDR2 reads FYNNEI. This CDR3 is CASSSGPGLAGSTEQFF. The CDR3 DNA reads TGTGCCAGCAGCTCCGGCCCGGGACTAGCGGGATCGACTGAGCAGTTCTTC. The full variable domain, in which reference TRBV2 and TRBJ2-1 provide the parts outside the CDR3, is EPEVTQTPSHQVTQMGQEVILRCVPISNHLYFYWYRQILGQKVEFLVSFYNNEISEKSEIFDDQFSVERPDGSNFTLKIRSTKLEDSAMYFCASSSGPGLAGSTEQFFGPGTRLTVL.

The J gene is TRBJ2-1, the V gene TRBV20-1; 13 nucleotides agree with TRBD2. Germline assignment: CDR1 DFQATT and CDR2 SNEGSKA (reference sequence). Trimming at V came to 3 bases and at J to 2 bases, leaving 7 bases not matched to a gene. This CDR3 region has 17 residues. CDR3: CSARGGTSGETYNEQFF. The CDR3 DNA reads as TGCAGTGCTAGGGGAGGGACTAGCGGGGAAACCTACAATGAGCAGTTCTTC.

V gene TRBV12-3 or TRBV12-4 combines with J gene TRBJ2-3, with 8 bases fitting TRBD2. V shed 6 bases, J shed 2 bases, and the junction held 16 bases outside the gene matches. CDR3 length: 18 amino acids. The CDR3 loop is CASSLAPGAGGTTDTQYF. The DNA of the CDR3 is TGTGCCAGCAGCCTAGCCCCAGGCGCGGGGGGTACCACAGATACGCAGTATTTT.

A single count supports this clonotype. The junction departs from the called germline gene at one end, perhaps through a read error. V gene TRBV28 combines with J gene TRBJ1-4; possibly TRBD1 for D (5 bases). Germline assignment: CDR1 MDHEN and CDR2 SYDVKM. This CDR3 comprises 15 residues. Written as DNA, the CDR3 is TGTGCCAGCAGTTCCCCCGGATCAGGGAATGAAAAACGGTTTTTT. Protein sequence: CASSSPGSGNEKRFF. Supplemented by reference TRBV28 and TRBJ1-4, the full variable domain reads DVKVTQSSRYLVKRTGEKVFLECVQDMDHENMFWYRQDPGLGLRLIYFSYDVKMKEKGDIPEGYSVSREKKERFSLILESASTNQTSMYLCASSSPGSGNEKRFFGSGTQLSVL.

In this sample, this clonotype turned up a few times. The chain links TRBV5-1 to TRBJ2-3; 10 bases agree with TRBD2. Trimming removed 3 bases from V and 2 bases from J; junction bases left unmatched: 6. The CDR3 runs to 16 residues. CDR1 SGHRS and CDR2 YFSETQ come from the germline V gene. The CDR3 DNA sequence: TGCGCCAGCAGCTATCGGCTAGCGGGGGTCACAGATACGCAGTATTTT. Encoded protein: CASSYRLAGVTDTQYF.

The J gene is TRBJ2-3, the V gene TRBV29-1; D call uncertain. The CDR3 length is 12 residues. CDR1 and CDR2 from the germline V gene are SQVTM and ANQGSEA. The V and J ends lost 0 bases and 13 bases respectively, with 14 bases between them. CDR3 nucleotides: TGCAGCGTTGAAGATCCGTCCCCCCCGGAGTATTTT. Translating it yields CSVEDPSPPEYF.

The chain joins TRBV6-5 to TRBJ1-1, with D maybe TRBD1 (6 bases). Trimming stripped 0 bases from V and 7 bases from J, with 18 bases between. The germline CDR1 and CDR2 sequences are MNHEY and SVGAGI. The CDR3 runs to 16 residues. CDR3 sequence reads: CASSYSLLWGAIEAFF. DNA of the CDR3: TGTGCCAGCAGTTACTCGTTATTATGGGGGGCAATTGAAGCTTTCTTT.

Ten or more counts support this clonotype. The chain is built from TRBV25-1 and TRBJ2-7; D is undetermined. Trimming left V 3 bases short and J 3 bases short, with 3 bases between. This CDR3 region has 11 residues. Germline V CDR1 and CDR2: MGHDK, SYGVNS. The CDR3 loop reads CASSDYYEQYF. CDR3 sequence (DNA): TGTGCCAGCAGTGATTACTACGAGCAGTACTTC.

V gene TRBV10-3 combines with J gene TRBJ2-7, with no clear D. V was cut by 4 bases and J by 2 bases, with 12 bases left in between. This CDR3 has 14 residues. Germline assignment: CDR1 ENHRY and CDR2 SYGVKD. The CDR3 sequence is CAISGPRNAYEQYF. The CDR3 nucleotides read TGTGCCATCAGTGGGCCACGAAATGCCTACGAGCAGTACTTC.

This clonotype has more than one count but fewer than ten. Germline is not matched at one junction end, which may reflect a read error. The rearrangement links TRBV20-1 to TRBJ2-7; D tentatively fits TRBD1 or TRBD2 (5 bases each). CDR1 and CDR2 from the germline V gene are DFQATT and SNEGSKA (reference sequence). This CDR3 comprises 15 residues. Here the CDR3 DNA reads TGCAGTGCTAGAGATGGTGATGGGGGTCTTTACGAGCAGGACTTC. Protein: CSARDGDGGLYEQDF.

This clonotype was seen only a few times. The V and J genes are TRBV12-3 or TRBV12-4 and TRBJ2-3, with D tentatively TRBD2 (7 bases). The V and J ends lost 6 bases and 0 bases respectively, with 22 bases between them. The CDR3 consists of 18 residues. CDR3 sequence reads: CASSRFGRGPYSTDTQYF. CDR3 nucleotides: TGTGCCAGCAGCCGTTTTGGGCGGGGGCCGTATAGCACAGATACGCAGTATTTT.

This chain links TRBV27 with TRBJ2-7; D is possibly TRBD1 (6 bases). The CDR3 is made up of 14 amino acids. CDR1 is MNHEY, CDR2 SMNVEV, per germline (reference sequence). The V end was cut by 6 bases, the J end by 5 bases, with 17 bases between. The CDR3 nucleotides are TGTGCCAGCAGCGATATAGGACAGAGCGACGAGCAGTACTTC. It encodes CASSDIGQSDEQYF.

This clonotype came up a few times. The genes are TRBV12-3 or TRBV12-4 and TRBJ1-1, with D perhaps TRBD1 (6 bases). The CDR3 runs 21 residues. V was trimmed by 3 bases and J by 1 base, leaving 30 bases between them. The CDR3 loop is CASSLVLRVRSGGQPNTEAFF. CDR3 DNA: TGTGCCAGCAGTTTGGTTTTGCGGGTCCGGAGTGGGGGGCAGCCGAACACTGAAGCTTTCTTT.

This sequence joins TRBV5-1 and TRBJ2-3; D unclear. V dropped 0 bases and J dropped 5 bases, with 13 bases sitting between them. Germline V lookup: CDR1 SGHRS, CDR2 YFSETQ. The CDR3 runs to 15 residues. The DNA for the CDR3 is TGCGCCAGCAGCTTGGAGGCCAGATTTATAGATACGCAGTATTTT. Translation gives CASSLEARFIDTQYF.

The CDR3 here is CASSETGAANYGYTF. CDR3 DNA: TGTGCCAGCAGCGAAACGGGGGCCGCTAACTATGGCTACACCTTC. The chain joins TRBV7-2 to TRBJ1-2, with D perhaps matching TRBD1 (6 bases). CDR1 is SGHTA and CDR2 is FQGNSA in the germline V gene. The V and J ends lost 5 bases and 0 bases respectively, with 13 bases between them. This CDR3 is built from 15 residues. The variable domain in full, completed from reference TRBV7-2 and TRBJ1-2, reads GAGVSQSPSNKVTEKGKDVELRCDPISGHTALYWYRQSLGQGLEFLIYFQGNSAPDKSGLPSDRFSAERTGGSVSTLTIQRTQQEDSAVYLCASSETGAANYGYTFGSGTRLTVV.

The chain links TRBV29-1 to TRBJ2-6, with D uncertain. The V gene lost 5 bases and the J gene lost 4 bases, with 12 bases spanning the gap. The germline CDR1 and CDR2 sequences are SQVTM and ANQGSEA. The CDR3 length is 14 residues. As DNA, the CDR3 is TGCAGCGTTCACAGTTTGGCAGGGGCCAACGTCCTGACTTTC. This translates into CSVHSLAGANVLTF.

The chain uses TRBV14 and TRBJ2-2; 7 bases align to TRBD2. The CDR3 runs to 19 residues. In germline, CDR1 is SGHDN, CDR2 FVKESK. Trimming at V came to 0 bases and at J to 4 bases, leaving 14 bases not matched to a gene. CDR3 loop: CASSQDRPGGLGSTGELFF. CDR3 DNA sequence: TGTGCCAGCAGCCAAGATCGGCCGGGGGGACTCGGGAGCACCGGGGAGCTGTTTTTT.